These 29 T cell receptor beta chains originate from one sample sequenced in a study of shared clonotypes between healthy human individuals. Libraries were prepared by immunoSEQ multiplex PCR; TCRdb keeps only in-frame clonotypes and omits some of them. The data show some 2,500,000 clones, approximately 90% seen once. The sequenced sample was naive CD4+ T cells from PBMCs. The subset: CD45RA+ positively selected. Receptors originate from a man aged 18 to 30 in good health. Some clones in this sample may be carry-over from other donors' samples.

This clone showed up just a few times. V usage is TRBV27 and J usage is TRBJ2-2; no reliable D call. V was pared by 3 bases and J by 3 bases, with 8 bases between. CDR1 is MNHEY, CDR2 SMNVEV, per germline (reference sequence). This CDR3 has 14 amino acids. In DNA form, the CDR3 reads TGTGCCAGCAGTTTGCAGCCTCACACCGGGGAGCTGTTTTTT. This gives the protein CASSLQPHTGELFF.

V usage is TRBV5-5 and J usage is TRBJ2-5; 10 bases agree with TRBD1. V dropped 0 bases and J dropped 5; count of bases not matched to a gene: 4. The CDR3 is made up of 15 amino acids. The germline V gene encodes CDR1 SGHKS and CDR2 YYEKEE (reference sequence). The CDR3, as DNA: TGTGCCAGCAGCTTGGGGACAGGGGGACAGGAGACCCAGTACTTC. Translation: CASSLGTGGQETQYF.

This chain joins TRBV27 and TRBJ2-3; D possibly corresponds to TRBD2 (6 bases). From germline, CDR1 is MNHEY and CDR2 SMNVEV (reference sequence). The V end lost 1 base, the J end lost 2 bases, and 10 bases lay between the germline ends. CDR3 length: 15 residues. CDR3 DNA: TGTGCCAGCAGTTTATTTGGGACTCCCACAGATACGCAGTATTTT. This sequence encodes CASSLFGTPTDTQYF.

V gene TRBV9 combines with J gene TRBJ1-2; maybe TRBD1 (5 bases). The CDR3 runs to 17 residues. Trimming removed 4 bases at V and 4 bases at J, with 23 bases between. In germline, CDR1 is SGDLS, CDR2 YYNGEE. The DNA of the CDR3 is TGTGCCAGCAGCTCCCAGGGCGGGGCAGGTTCGGGCTATGGCTACACCTTC. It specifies CASSSQGGAGSGYGYTF.

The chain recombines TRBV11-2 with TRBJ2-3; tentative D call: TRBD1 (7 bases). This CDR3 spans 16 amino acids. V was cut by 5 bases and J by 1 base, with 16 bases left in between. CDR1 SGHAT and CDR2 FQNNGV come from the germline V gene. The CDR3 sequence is CASSPRQGGGTDTQYF. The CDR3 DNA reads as TGTGCCAGCAGCCCACGACAGGGAGGAGGCACAGATACGCAGTATTTT.

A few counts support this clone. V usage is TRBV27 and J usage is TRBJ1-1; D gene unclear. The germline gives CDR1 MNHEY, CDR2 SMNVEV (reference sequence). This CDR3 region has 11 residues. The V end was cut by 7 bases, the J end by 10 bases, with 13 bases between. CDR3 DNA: TGTGCCAGCATGTCAAGGTTGGGAGCTTTCTTT. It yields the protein CASMSRLGAFF.

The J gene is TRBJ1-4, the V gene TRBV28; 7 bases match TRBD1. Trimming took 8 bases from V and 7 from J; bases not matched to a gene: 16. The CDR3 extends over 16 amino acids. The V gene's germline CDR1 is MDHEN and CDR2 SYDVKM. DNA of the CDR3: TGTGCCAGCTGCCCCAACCGACAGGGTTTGCGTGAAAAACTGTTTTTT. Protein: CASCPNRQGLREKLFF.

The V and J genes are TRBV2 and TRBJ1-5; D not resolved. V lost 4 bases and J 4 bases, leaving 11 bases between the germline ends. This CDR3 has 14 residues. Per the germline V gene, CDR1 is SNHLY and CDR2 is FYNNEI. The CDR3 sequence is CASSALGINQPQHF. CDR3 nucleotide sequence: TGTGCCAGCAGTGCTCTAGGTATAAATCAGCCCCAGCATTTT.

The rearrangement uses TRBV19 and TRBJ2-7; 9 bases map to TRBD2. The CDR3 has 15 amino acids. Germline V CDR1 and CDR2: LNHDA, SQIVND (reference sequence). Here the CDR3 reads CATSNGGRADGEQYF. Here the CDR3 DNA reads TGTGCTACCAGTAATGGCGGGAGGGCCGACGGAGAGCAGTACTTC.

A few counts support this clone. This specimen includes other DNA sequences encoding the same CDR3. CDR3 nucleotides: TGTGCCAGCAGCGATGACAGCTATGGCTACACCTTC. Translated, it gives CASSDDSYGYTF. This chain uses TRBV2 with TRBJ1-2; D might be TRBD1 (5 bases). Per the germline V gene, CDR1 is SNHLY and CDR2 is FYNNEI. The CDR3 is 12 amino acids. The ends were cut back, 6 bases at V and 4 bases at J, with 9 bases in the middle.

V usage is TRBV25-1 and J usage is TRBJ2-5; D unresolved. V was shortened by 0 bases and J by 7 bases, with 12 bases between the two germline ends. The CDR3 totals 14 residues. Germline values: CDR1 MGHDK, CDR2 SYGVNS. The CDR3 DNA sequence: TGTGCCAGCAGTGAATACTACCGCGATGGGACCCAGTACTTC. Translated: CASSEYYRDGTQYF.

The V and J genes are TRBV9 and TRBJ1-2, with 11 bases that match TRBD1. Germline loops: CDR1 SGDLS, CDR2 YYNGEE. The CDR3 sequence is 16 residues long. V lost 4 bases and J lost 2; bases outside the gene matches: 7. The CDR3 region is CASSHRTGGSNYGYTF. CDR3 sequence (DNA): TGTGCCAGCAGCCACCGGACAGGGGGCAGCAACTATGGCTACACCTTC.

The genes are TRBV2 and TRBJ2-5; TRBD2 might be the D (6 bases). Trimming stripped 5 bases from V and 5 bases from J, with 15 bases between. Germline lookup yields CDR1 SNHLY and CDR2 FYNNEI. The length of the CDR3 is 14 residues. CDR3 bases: TGTGCCAGCAGTACTGGAGCAGGGAGGGAGACCCAGTACTTC. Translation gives CASSTGAGRETQYF. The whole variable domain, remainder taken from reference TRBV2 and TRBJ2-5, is EPEVTQTPSHQVTQMGQEVILRCVPISNHLYFYWYRQILGQKVEFLVSFYNNEISEKSEIFDDQFSVERPDGSNFTLKIRSTKLEDSAMYFCASSTGAGRETQYFGPGTRLLVL.

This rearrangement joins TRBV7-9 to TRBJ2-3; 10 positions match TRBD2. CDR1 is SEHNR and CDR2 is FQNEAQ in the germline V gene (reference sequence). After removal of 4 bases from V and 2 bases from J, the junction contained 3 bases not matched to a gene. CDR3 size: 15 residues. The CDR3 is CASSSTSGTTDTQYF. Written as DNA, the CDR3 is TGTGCCAGCAGCTCTACTAGCGGGACCACAGATACGCAGTATTTT. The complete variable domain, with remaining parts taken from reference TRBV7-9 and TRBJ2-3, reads DTGVSQNPRHKITKRGQNVTFRCDPISEHNRLYWYRQTLGQGPEFLTYFQNEAQLEKSRLLSDRFSAERPKGSFSTLEIQRTEQGDSAMYLCASSSTSGTTDTQYFGPGTRLTVL.

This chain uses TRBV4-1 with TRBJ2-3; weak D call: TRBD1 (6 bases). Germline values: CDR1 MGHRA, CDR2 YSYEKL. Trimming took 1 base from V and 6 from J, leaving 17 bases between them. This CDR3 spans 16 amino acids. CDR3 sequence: CASSQGGDRNWDTQYF. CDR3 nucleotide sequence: TGCGCCAGCAGCCAAGGGGGTGACAGGAATTGGGATACGCAGTATTTT.

CDR3 in amino acids: CASSPGTGLGTDTQYF. The CDR3 region has the DNA TGTGCCAGCAGTCCCGGGACAGGGCTAGGCACAGATACGCAGTATTTT. The rearrangement uses TRBV6-4 and TRBJ2-3; TRBD1 agrees at 9 bases. CDR1 MRHNA and CDR2 SNTAGT come from the germline V gene. With 5 bases clipped from V and 1 base from J, the junction kept 7 bases outside the gene matches. CDR3 length equals 16 residues.

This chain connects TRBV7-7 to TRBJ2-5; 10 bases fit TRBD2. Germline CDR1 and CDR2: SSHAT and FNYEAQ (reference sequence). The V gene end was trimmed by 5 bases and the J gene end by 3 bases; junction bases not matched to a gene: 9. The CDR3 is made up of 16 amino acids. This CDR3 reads CASSPTWLAGEETQYF. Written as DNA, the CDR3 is TGTGCCAGCAGCCCCACCTGGCTAGCGGGAGAAGAGACCCAGTACTTC.

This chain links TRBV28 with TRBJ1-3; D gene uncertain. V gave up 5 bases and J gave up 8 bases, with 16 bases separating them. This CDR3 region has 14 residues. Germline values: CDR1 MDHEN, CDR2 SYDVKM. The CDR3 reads CASSRPWGSYTIYF. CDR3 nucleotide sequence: TGTGCCAGCAGTCGACCGTGGGGTAGCTACACCATATATTTT.

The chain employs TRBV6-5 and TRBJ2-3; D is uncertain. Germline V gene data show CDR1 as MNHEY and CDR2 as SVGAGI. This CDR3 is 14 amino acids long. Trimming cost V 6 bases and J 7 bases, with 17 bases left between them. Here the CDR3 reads CASSLVGIGNTQYF. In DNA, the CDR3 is TGTGCCAGCAGCCTCGTGGGGATAGGGAATACGCAGTATTTT.

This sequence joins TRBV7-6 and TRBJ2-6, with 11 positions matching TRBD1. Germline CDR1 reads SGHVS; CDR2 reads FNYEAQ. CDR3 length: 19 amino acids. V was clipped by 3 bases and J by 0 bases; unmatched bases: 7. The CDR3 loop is CASSFSGTGGHSGANVLTF. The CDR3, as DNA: TGTGCCAGCAGCTTCTCCGGGACAGGGGGTCACTCTGGGGCCAACGTCCTGACTTTC.

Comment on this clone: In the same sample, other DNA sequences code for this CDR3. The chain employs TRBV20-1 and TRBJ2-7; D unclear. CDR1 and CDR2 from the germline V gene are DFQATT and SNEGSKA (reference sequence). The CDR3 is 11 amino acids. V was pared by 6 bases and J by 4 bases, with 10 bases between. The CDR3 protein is CSAPDRYEQYF. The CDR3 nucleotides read TGCAGTGCCCCAGATAGGTACGAGCAGTACTTC.

The CDR3 coding sequence is TGTGCCAGTAGTACCCGCGCCGAGCAGTACTTC. Amino acids: CASSTRAEQYF. The V call is TRBV19, the J call TRBJ2-7; D gene uncertain. The CDR3 is made up of 11 amino acids. CDR1 and CDR2 (germline): LNHDA, SQIVND (reference sequence). Trimming pared 4 bases from V and 6 bases from J, leaving 7 bases between.

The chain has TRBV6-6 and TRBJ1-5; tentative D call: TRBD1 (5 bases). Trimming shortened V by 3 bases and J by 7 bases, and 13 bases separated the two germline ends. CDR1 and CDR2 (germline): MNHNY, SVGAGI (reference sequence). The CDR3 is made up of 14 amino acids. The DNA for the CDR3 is TGTGCCAGCAGTTATTTGTGGGACGGCCAGCCCCAGCATTTT. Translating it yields CASSYLWDGQPQHF.

The CDR3 is CASSGTGGWETQYF. The CDR3 coding sequence is TGTGCCAGCAGTGGGACAGGGGGTTGGGAGACCCAGTACTTC. The chain is built from TRBV2 and TRBJ2-5; TRBD1 agrees at 10 bases. V lost 4 bases, J lost 5 bases, and 4 bases stayed unmatched. This CDR3 spans 14 amino acids. Germline CDR1 is SNHLY and CDR2 is FYNNEI.

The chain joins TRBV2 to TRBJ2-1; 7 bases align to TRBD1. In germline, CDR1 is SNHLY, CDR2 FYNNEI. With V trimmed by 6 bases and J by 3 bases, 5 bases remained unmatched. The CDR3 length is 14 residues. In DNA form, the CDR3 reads TGTGCCAGCAGGACCCAGGGGGTCTACAATGAGCAGTTCTTC. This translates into CASRTQGVYNEQFF.

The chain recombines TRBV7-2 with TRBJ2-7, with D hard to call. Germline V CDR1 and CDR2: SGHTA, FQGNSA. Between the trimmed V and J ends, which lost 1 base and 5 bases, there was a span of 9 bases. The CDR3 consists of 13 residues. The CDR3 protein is CASSLGLRDEQYF. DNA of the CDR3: TGTGCCAGCAGCTTAGGGCTAAGGGACGAGCAGTACTTC.

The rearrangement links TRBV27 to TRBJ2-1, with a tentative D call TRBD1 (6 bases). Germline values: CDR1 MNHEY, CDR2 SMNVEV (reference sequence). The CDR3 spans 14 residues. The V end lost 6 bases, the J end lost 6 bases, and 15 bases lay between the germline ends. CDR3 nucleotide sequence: TGTGCCAGCAGCCCCAGACAGGCCGCCAATGAGCAGTTCTTC. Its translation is CASSPRQAANEQFF.

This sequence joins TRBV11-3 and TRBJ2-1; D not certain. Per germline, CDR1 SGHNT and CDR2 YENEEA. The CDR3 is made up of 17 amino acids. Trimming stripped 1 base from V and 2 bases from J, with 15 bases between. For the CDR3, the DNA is TGTGCCAGCAGCTTAGCGTCGGGTCAAGCAGCCTACAATGAGCAGTTCTTC. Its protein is CASSLASGQAAYNEQFF.

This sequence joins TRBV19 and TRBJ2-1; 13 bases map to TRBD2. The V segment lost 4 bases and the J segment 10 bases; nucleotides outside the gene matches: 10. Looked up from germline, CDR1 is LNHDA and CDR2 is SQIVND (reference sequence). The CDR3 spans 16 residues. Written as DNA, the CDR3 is TGTGCCAGTAGTACCGAAAAAGGACTAGCGGGAGACGAGCAGTTCTTC. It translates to CASSTEKGLAGDEQFF.